One and the same sample provided the 6 T cell receptor beta chains below, sequenced in a study of siplizumab effects on memory and regulatory T cells. Some clones are missing from TCRdb's copy, which holds only in-frame ones; the method was immunoSEQ multiplex PCR. The sample has just over 60,000 clones, roughly 85% seen once. The sample consisted of memory CD4+ T cells sorted from blood. These receptors originate from a human donor in good health.

CDR3 coding DNA: TGTGCCAGCAGTGTTGAAAGGGCAGGAAACACCATATATTTT. Translation: CASSVERAGNTIYF. This chain connects TRBV2 to TRBJ1-3; D is unclear. Trimming pared 4 bases from V and 4 bases from J, leaving 11 bases between. The CDR3 runs to 14 residues. The germline V gene encodes CDR1 SNHLY and CDR2 FYNNEI. The variable domain in full, with the rest retrieved from reference TRBV2 and TRBJ1-3, is EPEVTQTPSHQVTQMGQEVILRCVPISNHLYFYWYRQILGQKVEFLVSFYNNEISEKSEIFDDQFSVERPDGSNFTLKIRSTKLEDSAMYFCASSVERAGNTIYFGEGSWLTVV.

This chain uses TRBV11-2 with TRBJ1-1, with a tentative D call TRBD1 (6 bases). The CDR3 length is 19 residues. The V and J ends lost 0 bases and 1 base respectively, with 21 bases between them. Germline CDR1 is SGHAT and CDR2 is FQNNGV. The CDR3 coding sequence is TGTGCCAGCAGCTTAGATCCTCCCCTAGGGGGGCGGGCGAACACTGAAGCTTTCTTT. This codes for CASSLDPPLGGRANTEAFF.

This chain connects TRBV7-3 to TRBJ2-5; TRBD2 aligns across 15 bases. Germline assignment: CDR1 SGHTA and CDR2 FQGTGA. The CDR3 covers 14 residues. V trimming: 2 bases; J trimming: 9 bases; junction bases outside the gene matches: 1. The CDR3 coding sequence is TGTGCCAGCAGCTTAGGACTAGCGGGGGGGCCCCAGTACTTC. Its translation is CASSLGLAGGPQYF.

V gene TRBV2 combines with J gene TRBJ1-1; 7 nucleotides match TRBD1. This CDR3 is 16 amino acids long. Germline CDR1 SNHLY, CDR2 FYNNEI. Trimming removed 6 bases from V and 4 bases from J; junction bases left unmatched: 14. For the CDR3, the DNA is TGTGCCAGCAGCAGAGGGACAAACAACAGGGGCACTGAAGCTTTCTTT. Encoded protein: CASSRGTNNRGTEAFF.

This clone was seen once. The chain couples TRBV9 to TRBJ2-2; 9 positions agree with TRBD2. Germline V lookup: CDR1 SGDLS, CDR2 YYNGEE. V gave up 4 bases and J gave up 7 bases; unmatched junction bases: 14. The CDR3 extends over 17 amino acids. The CDR3 nucleotides are TGTGCCAGCAGCCCCCGGGGCGGCGGGGGGGCCGTCGGGGAGCTGTTTTTT. Translation: CASSPRGGGGAVGELFF. Combining the CDR3 with reference TRBV9 and TRBJ2-2 gives the whole variable domain DSGVTQTPKHLITATGQRVTLRCSPRSGDLSVYWYQQSLDQGLQFLIQYYNGEERAKGNILERFSAQQFPDLHSELNLSSLELGDSALYFCASSPRGGGGAVGELFFGEGSRLTVL.

This clone was seen once. The chain is built from TRBV6-1 and TRBJ1-1; D unclear. The CDR3 sequence is 13 residues long. Per germline, CDR1 MNHNS and CDR2 SASEGT. Trimming stripped 8 bases from V and 4 bases from J, with 14 bases between. CDR3 region: CASGGVGFTEAFF. The DNA for the CDR3 is TGTGCCAGCGGAGGCGTGGGGTTCACTGAAGCTTTCTTT.